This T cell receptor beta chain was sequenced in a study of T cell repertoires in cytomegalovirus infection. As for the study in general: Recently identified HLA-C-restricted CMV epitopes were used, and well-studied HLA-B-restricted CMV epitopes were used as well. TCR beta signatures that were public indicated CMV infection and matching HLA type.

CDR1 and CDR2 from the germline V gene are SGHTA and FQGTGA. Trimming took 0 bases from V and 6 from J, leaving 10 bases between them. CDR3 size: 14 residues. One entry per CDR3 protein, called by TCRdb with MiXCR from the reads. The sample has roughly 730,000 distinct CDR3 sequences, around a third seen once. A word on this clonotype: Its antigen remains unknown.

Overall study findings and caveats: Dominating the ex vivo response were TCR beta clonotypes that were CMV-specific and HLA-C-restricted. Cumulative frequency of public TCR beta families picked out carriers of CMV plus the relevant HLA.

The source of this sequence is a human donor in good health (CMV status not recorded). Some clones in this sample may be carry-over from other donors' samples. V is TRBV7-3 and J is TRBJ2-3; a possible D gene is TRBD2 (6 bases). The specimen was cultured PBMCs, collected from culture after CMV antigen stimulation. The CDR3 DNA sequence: TGTGCCAGCAGCTTAACCGGGAGTGCTGATACGCAGTATTTT. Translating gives CASSLTGSADTQYF. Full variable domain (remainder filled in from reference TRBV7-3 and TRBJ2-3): GAGVSQTPSNKVTEKGKYVELRCDPISGHTALYWYRQSLGQGPEFLIYFQGTGAADDSGLPNDRFFAVRPEGSVSTLKIQRTERGDSAVYLCASSLTGSADTQYFGPGTRLTVL.